The 7 T cell receptor beta chains in this list originate from one sample, sequenced in a study of cytomegalovirus exposure and HLA in healthy donors. 60 Vbeta and 13 Jbeta primers were used in PCR. TCRdb's table, derived via immunoSEQ multiplex PCR, lists solely in-frame clones and lacks some. The table shows 150,000 to 200,000 clones, with approximately 67% occurring only once. The sequenced sample consisted of PBMCs. The receptors stem from a young woman in good health and CMV-seropositive.

In regard to this clone: Germline is not matched at one junction end, which may reflect a read error. The chain has TRBV5-1 and TRBJ2-7; 13 bases agree with TRBD2. Germline assignment: CDR1 SGHRS and CDR2 YFSETQ. The CDR3 sequence is 16 residues long. The CDR3 is CASSTQGLAGSIGGEF. CDR3 bases: TGCGCCAGCAGCACTCAGGGACTAGCGGGGTCCATCGGGGGAGAATTC.

V is TRBV5-1 and J is TRBJ2-3, with TRBD2 matching over 10 bases. Germline V gives CDR1 SGHRS, CDR2 YFSETQ. The junction had 6 bases not matched to a gene; V was cut back by 2 bases and J by 3 bases. This CDR3 comprises 16 residues. This CDR3 reads CASSFSLAGDTDTQYF. CDR3 DNA sequence: TGCGCCAGCAGCTTCAGTCTAGCGGGGGATACAGATACGCAGTATTTT.

The V and J genes are TRBV7-9 and TRBJ2-1, with D maybe TRBD1 (5 bases). V gave up 5 bases and J gave up 4 bases, with 21 bases separating them. Germline CDR1 reads SEHNR; CDR2 reads FQNEAQ (reference sequence). The CDR3 spans 17 residues. The CDR3 loop reads CASSPMGGDRFYNEQFF. DNA for the CDR3: TGTGCCAGCAGCCCCATGGGTGGCGACAGATTTTACAATGAGCAGTTCTTC.

The chain combines TRBV6-5 with TRBJ1-2; 8 bases align to TRBD1. Per germline, CDR1 MNHEY and CDR2 SVGAGI. This CDR3 contains 14 residues. Germline trimming cut 0 bases from V and 4 bases from J; bases unmatched to any gene: 1. The CDR3 region is CASSYSQGAYGYTF. As DNA, the CDR3 is TGTGCCAGCAGTTACTCGCAGGGGGCCTATGGCTACACCTTC.

This clone was seen only a few times. The genes are TRBV5-4 and TRBJ1-2; 7 bases match TRBD1. Per the germline V gene, CDR1 is SGHNT and CDR2 is YYREEE (reference sequence). This CDR3 is built from 14 residues. Trimming cost V 2 bases and J 3 bases; bases outside gene matches: 4. The CDR3 DNA reads as TGTGCCAGCAGCTTACCAGGGGGTGACTATGGCTACACCTTC. Encoded protein: CASSLPGGDYGYTF.

This clone has more than one count but fewer than ten. A junction boundary mismatches the germline segment, possibly from a read error. The chain combines TRBV7-7 with TRBJ2-5; D call uncertain. The better agreement between TRBJ2-7 and the DNA end casts doubt on the J call. The CDR3 contains 13 residues. Germline-derived CDR1 and CDR2 are SSHAT and FNYEAQ (reference sequence). The DNA for the CDR3 is TGTGCTAGCAGCATAGCACCGAGAGGCGAGCAGTACTTC. Residues: CASSIAPRGEQYF.

This chain joins TRBV9 and TRBJ2-3; 9 bases are shared with TRBD2. The ends lost 0 bases at V and 0 bases at J; junction bases unmatched: 8. The CDR3 loop spans 18 amino acids. Germline CDR1 and CDR2: SGDLS and YYNGEE. CDR3 residues: CASSVATSGGLSTDTQYF. In nucleotides, the CDR3 is TGTGCCAGCAGCGTAGCTACCAGCGGGGGGCTAAGCACAGATACGCAGTATTTT.